Listed below are T cell receptor beta chains from one sample, sequenced in a study of brain T cells in children with intractable seizures. Method: immunoSEQ multiplex PCR; TCRdb's copy keeps in-frame clones and lacks some. The table lists over 95,000 clones, around 94% of them singletons. Material: peripheral blood, obtained at surgery. These receptors were collected from a boy under two years old with hemimegalencephaly and intractable seizures. Both conserved end residues are part of each CDR3. The D gene is left open where the match is weak.

TRBJ2-5,NA,TRBV11-2,TGTGCCAGCAGCTTAGAACTAGCCCGAGAGACCCAGTACTTC,CASSLELARETQYF
TRBJ1-1,NA,TRBV3-1/TRBV3-2,TGTGCCAGCAGCCCTCCAACAGGGAGAACTGAAGCTTTCTTT,CASSPPTGRTEAFF
TRBJ1-1,TRBD1,TRBV11-2,TGTGCCAGCAGCTTATTCCCAAAAGACAGGGAAGGGACTGAAGCTTTCTTT,CASSLFPKDREGTEAFF
TRBJ2-3,TRBD2,TRBV11-3,TGTGCCAGCAGCTTGGGTCCAGCGGGAGGAAAGTCAGATACGCAGTATTTT,CASSLGPAGGKSDTQYF
TRBJ2-2,TRBD2,TRBV3-1/TRBV3-2,TGTGCCAGCAGCCCTCTTGGGACTAGCGGGAGGGCCGGGGAGCTGTTTTTT,CASSPLGTSGRAGELFF
TRBJ2-2,TRBD2,TRBV24-1,TGTGCCACCAGCCGGGAGGTCGGGGAGCTGTTTTTT,CATSREVGELFF
TRBJ1-1,NA,TRBV10-3,TGTGCCATCAGTGCGGTGGCCAGGGCGTTGAACACTGAAGCTTTCTTT,CAISAVARALNTEAFF
TRBJ2-1,NA,TRBV5-1,TGCGCCAGCAGCTTGCTACAGGGGCGGGGTTACAATGAGCAGTTCTTC,CASSLLQGRGYNEQFF
TRBJ2-3,NA,TRBV3-1/TRBV3-2,TGTGCCAGCAGCCAAGAGATAAGAGTGGGGCACACAGATACGCAGTATTTT,CASSQEIRVGHTDTQYF
TRBJ2-1,NA,TRBV14,TGTGCCAGCAGCCCCCCCTTAGGGGATCGGAATGAGCAGTTCTTC,CASSPPLGDRNEQFF
TRBJ2-7,TRBD2,TRBV6-5,TGTGCCAGCAGTTACGCCGGGACTACCTACGAGCAGTACTTC,CASSYAGTTYEQYF
TRBJ1-5,TRBD1,TRBV19,TGTGCCAGTAGTATTCCCGGGACAGGGAATCAGCCCCAGCATTTT,CASSIPGTGNQPQHF
TRBJ2-7,NA,TRBV21-1,TGTGCCAGCACCCCAGGGAGGAGGCCCTCCTACGAGCAGTACTTC,CASTPGRRPSYEQYF
TRBJ1-4,NA,TRBV5-8,TGTGCCAGCAGCTTGAGCAGGCGGGGCGAAAAACTGTTTTTT,CASSLSRRGEKLFF